This T cell receptor (beta chain) was sequenced for a study of T cell responses to AZD1222 COVID-19 vaccine. Produced via immunoSEQ multiplex PCR; TCRdb's table is partial and in-frame only. Of 99,000 or so clones in the sample, 80% to 90% were seen once. The CDR3 extends over 13 amino acids. Trimming cost V 1 base and J 8 bases; bases outside gene matches: 4. Looked up from germline, CDR1 is GTSNPN and CDR2 is SVGIG (reference sequence). The sequences come from peripheral blood, collected 28 days after the second AZD1222 dose. The sequence was obtained from an adult who received the AZD1222 COVID-19 vaccine. The chain is built from TRBV30 and TRBJ1-3; TRBD1 matches at 8 bases. The CDR3 spells CAWSATGGHTIYF. In DNA, the CDR3 is TGTGCCTGGAGTGCCACAGGGGGTCACACCATATATTTT.